This entry lists 28 T cell receptor beta chains sequenced from one sample in a study of blood T cell repertoires in COVID-19. The assay was immunoSEQ multiplex PCR, and TCRdb's table has in-frame clones only and misses some. The sample includes over 35,000 clones, approximately 83% of them seen just once. The source material was peripheral blood. Receptors originate from a woman aged 80 or over with COVID-19, enrolled during active disease.

This clone was observed once. This sequence joins TRBV7-3 and TRBJ2-2, with D unresolved. V lost 5 bases and J lost 1, with 8 bases in between. Germline lookup yields CDR1 SGHTA and CDR2 FQGTGA. CDR3 size: 14 residues. CDR3 sequence (DNA): TGTGCCAGCAGCCCCGGGTTGAACACCGGGGAGCTGTTTTTT. Translation gives CASSPGLNTGELFF.

The V and J genes are TRBV4-1 and TRBJ1-2, with D perhaps TRBD1 (5 bases). CDR1 and CDR2 (germline): MGHRA, YSYEKL. This CDR3 has 15 residues. Trimming took off 0 bases at V and 6 bases at J, with 14 bases between the two ends. Written as DNA, the CDR3 is TGCGCCAGCAGCCAAGAGCCCAGGGCGCAAAATGGCTACACCTTC. Amino acids: CASSQEPRAQNGYTF.

The chain carries TRBV6-2 or TRBV6-3 and TRBJ2-5; no definite D call. The CDR3 has 13 amino acids. Germline-derived CDR1 and CDR2 are MNHEY and SVGEGT. Trimming removed 4 bases from V and 5 bases from J, with 11 bases in between. CDR3 sequence: CASSSLSRETQYF. CDR3 nucleotide sequence: TGTGCCAGCAGTTCGTTAAGCCGGGAGACCCAGTACTTC.

The J gene is TRBJ2-1, the V gene TRBV4-3; TRBD2 aligns across 9 bases. The V gene end was trimmed by 4 bases and the J gene end by 1 base; junction bases not matched to a gene: 5. The CDR3 runs 16 residues. The germline V gene has CDR1 LGHNA and CDR2 YSLEER. The CDR3 DNA reads TGCGCCAGCAGCCCGATCCTAGCGGGATCCTACAATGAGCAGTTCTTC. Translating gives CASSPILAGSYNEQFF.

The gene calls are TRBV9 and TRBJ1-5, with TRBD1 as a possible D gene (5 bases). The V and J ends lost 4 bases and 6 bases respectively, with 20 bases between them. Germline V gene sequence: CDR1 SGDLS, CDR2 YYNGEE. The CDR3 loop spans 16 amino acids. The CDR3 here is CASSRTGGGTGQPQHF. Written as DNA, the CDR3 is TGTGCCAGCAGCCGCACCGGGGGGGGTACGGGTCAGCCCCAGCATTTT.

This clone is a singleton in its sample. The V gene is TRBV7-2, the J gene TRBJ2-3; weak D call: TRBD2 (6 bases). CDR3 length equals 13 residues. Germline values: CDR1 SGHTA, CDR2 FQGNSA. Trimming pared 5 bases from V and 10 bases from J, leaving 16 bases between. CDR3 nucleotides: TGTGCCAGCAGCCCCATGCCGGCGGGACCGCAGTATTTT. It specifies CASSPMPAGPQYF.

For this clone: The same CDR3 can be traced to other DNA sequences in this sample. V gene TRBV7-9 combines with J gene TRBJ1-2; unclear D gene. The CDR3 is 12 residues long. Germline V gene lookup returns CDR1 SEHNR and CDR2 FQNEAQ (reference sequence). Trimming left V 4 bases short and J 0 bases short, with 3 bases between. The CDR3 DNA reads as TGTGCCAGCAGCTCTTCTAACTATGGCTACACCTTC. It specifies CASSSSNYGYTF.

The chain couples TRBV4-2 to TRBJ2-7, with D perhaps TRBD2 (6 bases). The ends were cut back, 4 bases at V and 4 bases at J, with 11 bases in the middle. The CDR3 is 13 amino acids. Germline V gives CDR1 LGHNA, CDR2 YNFKEQ. CDR3 sequence (DNA): TGTGCCAGCAGCCGCCTACTAGCTTACGAGCAGTACTTC. Residues: CASSRLLAYEQYF.

The gene calls are TRBV3-1 (or the pseudogene TRBV3-2) and TRBJ1-2; D may be TRBD1 (5 bases). CDR1 is LGHDT, CDR2 YNNKEL, per germline (reference sequence). The CDR3 spans 14 residues. V lost 1 base and J 2 bases, leaving 8 bases between the germline ends. The CDR3: CASSQVRANYGYTF. As DNA, the CDR3 is TGTGCCAGCAGCCAAGTCAGGGCAAACTATGGCTACACCTTC.

The chain has TRBV5-1 and TRBJ2-1; TRBD2 aligns across 8 bases. Germline CDR1 SGHRS, CDR2 YFSETQ. V lost 0 bases and J lost 5; bases outside the gene matches: 4. The CDR3 length is 15 residues. The CDR3 reads CASSLVAGGDNEQFF. The CDR3 DNA follows: TGCGCCAGCAGCTTGGTGGCGGGAGGCGACAATGAGCAGTTCTTC.

The V gene is TRBV7-3, the J gene TRBJ1-1, with 8 bases matching TRBD1. CDR1 is SGHTA, CDR2 FQGTGA, per germline. The CDR3 is 14 amino acids. With 3 bases clipped from V and 5 bases from J, the junction kept 5 bases outside the gene matches. The CDR3: CASSLDRAGTEAFF. CDR3 DNA sequence: TGTGCCAGCAGCTTGGACAGGGCCGGAACTGAAGCTTTCTTT.

This chain connects TRBV11-2 to TRBJ2-3; the match to TRBD2 covers 9 bases. The trim removed 5 bases at V and 4 bases at J, leaving 1 base unmatched. Germline V lookup: CDR1 SGHAT, CDR2 FQNNGV. This CDR3 has 13 amino acids. CDR3 in amino acids: CASSVAGADTQYF. The CDR3 DNA follows: TGTGCCAGCAGCGTAGCGGGAGCAGATACGCAGTATTTT.

The V call is TRBV20-1, the J call TRBJ2-7, with a possible D match to TRBD1 (6 bases). V lost 4 bases to trimming and J lost 6 bases, with 10 bases between them. The CDR3 is 11 amino acids. Germline CDR1 and CDR2: DFQATT and SNEGSKA (reference sequence). The CDR3 loop reads CSANRVSEQYF. CDR3 nucleotide sequence: TGCAGTGCTAACAGGGTTTCCGAGCAGTACTTC.

The chain recombines TRBV7-2 with TRBJ1-2, with TRBD1 identical over 9 bases. V gave up 5 bases and J gave up 3 bases; unmatched junction bases: 4. The length of the CDR3 is 14 residues. In germline, CDR1 is SGHTA, CDR2 FQGNSA. In DNA form, the CDR3 reads TGTGCCAGCAGCACCCGGGACAGGGACTATGGCTACACCTTC. Translation gives CASSTRDRDYGYTF.

The rearrangement joins TRBV2 to TRBJ2-3; 9 bases map to TRBD1. The length of the CDR3 is 14 residues. Trimming took 6 bases from V and 5 from J; bases not matched to a gene: 6. Per the germline V gene, CDR1 is SNHLY and CDR2 is FYNNEI. CDR3 in DNA: TGTGCCAGCAGCGGACAGGGGTGGTTAGATACGCAGTATTTT. Its translation: CASSGQGWLDTQYF.

The sample holds a few counts of this clone. The chain has TRBV6-2 or TRBV6-3 and TRBJ2-5; tentatively, D is TRBD2 (5 bases). The CDR3 loop spans 14 amino acids. Germline V CDR1 and CDR2: MNHEY, SVGEGT. V lost 5 bases to trimming and J lost 4 bases, with 14 bases between them. The chain's CDR3 is CASSRPWESETQYF. The CDR3 nucleotides are TGTGCCAGCAGTCGCCCCTGGGAGTCAGAGACCCAGTACTTC.

This chain joins TRBV2 and TRBJ1-2, with a tentative D call TRBD1 (6 bases). Per the germline V gene, CDR1 is SNHLY and CDR2 is FYNNEI. CDR3 length equals 11 residues. V shed 10 bases and J shed 4 bases, with 10 bases lying between them. CDR3 sequence reads: CAIGQIYGYTF. The DNA for the CDR3 is TGTGCCATCGGACAGATCTATGGCTACACCTTC.

This sequence joins TRBV11-1 and TRBJ2-3, with D maybe TRBD2 (6 bases). Germline CDR1 SGHAT, CDR2 FQDESV (reference sequence). Trimming took 4 bases from V and 7 from J, leaving 15 bases between them. The CDR3 is 14 residues long. The CDR3 region is CASSWSSGLNTQYF. In nucleotides, the CDR3 is TGTGCCAGCAGCTGGTCAAGCGGGCTAAATACGCAGTATTTT.

This clone was observed once. The CDR3: CASSSPGQGYGYTF. The CDR3 DNA reads TGTGCCAGCAGCTCGCCGGGACAGGGGTATGGCTACACCTTC. The rearrangement uses TRBV7-8 and TRBJ1-2; the match to TRBD1 covers 10 bases. The ends lost 4 bases at V and 5 bases at J; junction bases unmatched: 4. This CDR3 comprises 14 residues. Germline V gives CDR1 SGHVS, CDR2 FQNEAQ.

This clone was counted once. This chain joins TRBV6-5 and TRBJ1-5; D remains ambiguous. V lost 8 bases and J 0 bases, leaving 11 bases between the germline ends. From germline, CDR1 is MNHEY and CDR2 SVGAGI. The CDR3 covers 14 residues. CDR3 loop: CASVEGVSNQPQHF. In DNA form, the CDR3 reads TGTGCCAGCGTCGAGGGAGTTAGCAATCAGCCCCAGCATTTT.

This chain uses TRBV3-1 (or the pseudogene TRBV3-2) with TRBJ2-1, with a possible D match to TRBD2 (5 bases). This CDR3 has 15 amino acids. V was trimmed by 6 bases and J by 0 bases, leaving 12 bases between them. The germline V gene has CDR1 LGHDT and CDR2 YNNKEL (reference sequence). The CDR3 protein is CASRLSANSYNEQFF. CDR3 DNA: TGTGCCAGCAGACTTAGCGCTAACTCCTACAATGAGCAGTTCTTC.

The V call is TRBV28, the J call TRBJ2-3; possible D gene TRBD2, 5 bases. Germline V lookup: CDR1 MDHEN, CDR2 SYDVKM. V gave up 6 bases and J gave up 7 bases, with 11 bases separating them. This CDR3 comprises 12 residues. In DNA form, the CDR3 reads TGTGCCAGCAGGGTTGAGGGAAATACGCAGTATTTT. It yields the protein CASRVEGNTQYF.

CDR3 nucleotides: TGTGCCAGCAGCCCGCGACTAGCAGGGTACAATGAGCAGTTCTTC. Translating gives CASSPRLAGYNEQFF. This chain uses TRBV9 with TRBJ2-1; 7 bases map to TRBD2. From germline, CDR1 is SGDLS and CDR2 YYNGEE. Trimming removed 4 bases from V and 4 bases from J; junction bases left unmatched: 8. This CDR3 has 15 amino acids.

This clone was seen more than once but under ten times. V is TRBV29-1 and J is TRBJ1-2, with D tentatively TRBD1 (5 bases). V gave up 6 bases and J gave up 4 bases, with 21 bases separating them. CDR3 length equals 15 residues. Germline V CDR1 and CDR2: SQVTM, ANQGSEA. The CDR3 protein is CSVHWGVGRVYGYTF. CDR3 nucleotide sequence: TGCAGCGTCCACTGGGGGGTAGGAAGGGTCTATGGCTACACCTTC. Using reference TRBV29-1 and TRBJ1-2 for the parts outside the CDR3, the full variable domain is SAVISQKPSRDICQRGTSLTIQCQVDSQVTMMFWYRQQPGQSLTLIATANQGSEATYESGFVIDKFPISRPNLTFSTLTVSNMSPEDSSIYLCSVHWGVGRVYGYTFGSGTRLTVV.

The rearrangement joins TRBV7-2 to TRBJ2-1, with a possible D match to TRBD1 (6 bases). Germline CDR1 SGHTA, CDR2 FQGNSA. The CDR3 is made up of 13 amino acids. V was cut by 5 bases and J by 5 bases, with 10 bases left in between. DNA for the CDR3: TGTGCCAGCAGCCCGAGGGACAACAATGAGCAGTTCTTC. This codes for CASSPRDNNEQFF.

The chain recombines TRBV11-2 with TRBJ1-1, with 7 bases matching TRBD1. With V trimmed by 1 base and J by 0 bases, 5 bases remained unmatched. Germline CDR1 SGHAT, CDR2 FQNNGV. CDR3 length: 16 amino acids. In DNA, the CDR3 is TGTGCCAGCAGCTTAGCTCTGACAGGGCTGAACACTGAAGCTTTCTTT. Protein sequence: CASSLALTGLNTEAFF.

The chain is built from TRBV5-6 and TRBJ1-6; 8 nucleotides align to TRBD1. The junction had 2 bases not matched to a gene; V was cut back by 0 bases and J by 9 bases. The CDR3 has 14 residues. In germline, CDR1 is SGHDT, CDR2 YYEEEE. Here the CDR3 DNA reads TGTGCCAGCAGCTTGGGACAGGGGAGTTCACCCCTCCACTTT. It yields the protein CASSLGQGSSPLHF.

CDR3 amino acids: CASSVLSGNTIYF. The CDR3 DNA sequence: TGTGCCAGCAGCGTTCTCTCTGGAAACACCATATATTTT. This rearrangement joins TRBV7-2 to TRBJ1-3; D not resolved. Germline assignment: CDR1 SGHTA and CDR2 FQGNSA. CDR3 length: 13 amino acids. V lost 5 bases and J lost 0, with 5 bases in between.